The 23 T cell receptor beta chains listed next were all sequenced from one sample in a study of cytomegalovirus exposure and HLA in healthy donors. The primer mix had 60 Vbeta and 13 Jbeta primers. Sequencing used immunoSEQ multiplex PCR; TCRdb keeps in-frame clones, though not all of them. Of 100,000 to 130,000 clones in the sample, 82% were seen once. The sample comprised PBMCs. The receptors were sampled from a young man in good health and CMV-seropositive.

The CDR3 protein is CSVEGQRIGYTF. The CDR3 DNA follows: TGCAGCGTTGAAGGCCAGCGTATAGGCTACACCTTC. The chain joins TRBV29-1 to TRBJ1-2; no firm D call. Germline V gene data show CDR1 as SQVTM and CDR2 as ANQGSEA. Trimming removed 1 base from V and 8 bases from J, with 11 bases in between. There are 12 residues in the CDR3.

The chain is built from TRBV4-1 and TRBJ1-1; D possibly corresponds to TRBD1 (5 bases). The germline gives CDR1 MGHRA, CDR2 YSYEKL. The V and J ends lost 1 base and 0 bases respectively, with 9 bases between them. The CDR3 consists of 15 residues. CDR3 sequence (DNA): TGCGCCAGCAGCCAAGCAAAGGGGATGAACACTGAAGCTTTCTTT. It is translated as CASSQAKGMNTEAFF.

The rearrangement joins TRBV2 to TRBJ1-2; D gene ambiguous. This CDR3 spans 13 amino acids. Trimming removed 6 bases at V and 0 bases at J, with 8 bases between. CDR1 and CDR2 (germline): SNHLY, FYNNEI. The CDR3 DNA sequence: TGTGCCAGCAGCACAGAAGCTAACTATGGCTACACCTTC. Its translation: CASSTEANYGYTF.

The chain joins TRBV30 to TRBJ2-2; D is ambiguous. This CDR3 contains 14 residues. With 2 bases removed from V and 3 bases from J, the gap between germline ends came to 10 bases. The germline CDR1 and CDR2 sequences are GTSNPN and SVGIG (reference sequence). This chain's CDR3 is CAWSSQAYTGELFF. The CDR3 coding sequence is TGTGCCTGGAGTAGCCAGGCCTACACCGGGGAGCTGTTTTTT.

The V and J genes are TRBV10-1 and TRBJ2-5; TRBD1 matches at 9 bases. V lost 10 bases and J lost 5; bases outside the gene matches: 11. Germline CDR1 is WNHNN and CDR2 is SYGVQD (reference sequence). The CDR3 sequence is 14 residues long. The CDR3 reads CATSPQGADETQYF. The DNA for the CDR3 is TGCGCCACCTCGCCACAGGGGGCGGATGAGACCCAGTACTTC.

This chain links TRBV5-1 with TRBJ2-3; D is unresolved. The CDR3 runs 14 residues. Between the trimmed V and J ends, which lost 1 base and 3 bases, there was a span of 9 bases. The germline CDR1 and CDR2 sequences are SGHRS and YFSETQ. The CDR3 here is CASSLRSRTDTQYF. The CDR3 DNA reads TGCGCCAGCAGCTTGCGATCTAGAACAGATACGCAGTATTTT.

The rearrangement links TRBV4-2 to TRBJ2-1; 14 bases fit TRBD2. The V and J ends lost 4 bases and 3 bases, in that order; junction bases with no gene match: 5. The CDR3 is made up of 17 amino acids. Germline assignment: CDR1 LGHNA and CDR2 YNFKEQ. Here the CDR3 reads CASSPRTSGGYYNEQFF. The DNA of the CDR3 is TGTGCCAGCAGCCCACGGACTAGCGGGGGGTACTACAATGAGCAGTTCTTC.

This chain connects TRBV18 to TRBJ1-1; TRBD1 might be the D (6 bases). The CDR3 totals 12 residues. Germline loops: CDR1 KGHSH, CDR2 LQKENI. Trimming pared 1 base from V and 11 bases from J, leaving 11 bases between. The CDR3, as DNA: TGTGCCAGCTCACCACGGGACACAAGGGCTTTCTTT. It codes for CASSPRDTRAFF. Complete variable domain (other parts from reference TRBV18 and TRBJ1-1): NAGVMQNPRHLVRRRGQEARLRCSPMKGHSHVYWYRQLPEEGLKFMVYLQKENIIDESGMPKERFSAEFPKEGPSILRIQQVVRGDSAAYFCASSPRDTRAFFGQGTRLTVV.

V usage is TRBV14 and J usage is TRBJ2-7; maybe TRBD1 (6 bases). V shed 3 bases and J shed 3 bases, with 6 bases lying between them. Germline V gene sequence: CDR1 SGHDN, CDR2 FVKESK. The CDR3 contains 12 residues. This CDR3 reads CASSQDSYEQYF. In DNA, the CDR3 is TGTGCCAGCAGCCAGGACAGCTACGAGCAGTACTTC.

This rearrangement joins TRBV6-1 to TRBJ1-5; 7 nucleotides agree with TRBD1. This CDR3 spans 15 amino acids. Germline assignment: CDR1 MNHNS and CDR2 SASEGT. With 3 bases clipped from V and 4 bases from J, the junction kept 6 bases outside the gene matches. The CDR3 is CASSETTGANQPQHF. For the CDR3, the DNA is TGTGCCAGCAGTGAGACCACAGGGGCTAATCAGCCCCAGCATTTT.

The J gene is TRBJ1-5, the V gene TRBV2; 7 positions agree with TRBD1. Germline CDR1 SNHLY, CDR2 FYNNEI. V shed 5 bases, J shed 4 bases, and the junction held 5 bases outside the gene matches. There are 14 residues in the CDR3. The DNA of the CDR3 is TGTGCCAGCAGTATACAGGGGTCTAATCAGCCCCAGCATTTT. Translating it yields CASSIQGSNQPQHF.

The CDR3 sequence: CASSLGQGNTEAFF. In DNA, the CDR3 is TGTGCCAGCAGCCTAGGACAGGGGAACACTGAAGCTTTCTTT. The chain uses TRBV7-9 and TRBJ1-1; the match to TRBD1 covers 8 bases. With V trimmed by 5 bases and J by 1 base, 3 bases remained unmatched. This CDR3 contains 14 residues. CDR1 is SEHNR and CDR2 is FQNEAQ in the germline V gene (reference sequence).

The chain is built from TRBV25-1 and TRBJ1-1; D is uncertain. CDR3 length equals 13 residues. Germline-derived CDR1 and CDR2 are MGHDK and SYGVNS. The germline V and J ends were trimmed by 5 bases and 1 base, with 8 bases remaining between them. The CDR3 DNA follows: TGTGCCAGCAGTACAGTTACGAACACTGAAGCTTTCTTT. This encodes CASSTVTNTEAFF. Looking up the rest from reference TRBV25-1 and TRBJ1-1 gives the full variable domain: EADIYQTPRYLVIGTGKKITLECSQTMGHDKMYWYQQDPGMELHLIHYSYGVNSTEKGDLSSESTVSRIRTEHFPLTLESARPSHTSQYLCASSTVTNTEAFFGQGTRLTVV.

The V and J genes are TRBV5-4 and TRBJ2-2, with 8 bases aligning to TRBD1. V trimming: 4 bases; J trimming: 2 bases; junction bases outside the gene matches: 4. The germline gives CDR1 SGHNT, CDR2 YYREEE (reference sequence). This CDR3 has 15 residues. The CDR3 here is CASSRGQGNTGELFF. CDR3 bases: TGTGCCAGCAGCAGAGGACAGGGTAACACCGGGGAGCTGTTTTTT.

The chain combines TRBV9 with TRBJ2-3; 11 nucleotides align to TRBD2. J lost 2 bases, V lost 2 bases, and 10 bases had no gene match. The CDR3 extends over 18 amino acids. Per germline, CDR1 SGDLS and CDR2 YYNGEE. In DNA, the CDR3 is TGTGCCAGCAGCGTTAGATTTAGCGGGGGGGCTAACACAGATACGCAGTATTTT. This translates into CASSVRFSGGANTDTQYF.

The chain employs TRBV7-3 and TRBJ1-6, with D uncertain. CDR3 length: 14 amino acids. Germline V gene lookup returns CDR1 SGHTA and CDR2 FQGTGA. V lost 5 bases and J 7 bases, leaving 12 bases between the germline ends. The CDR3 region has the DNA TGTGCCAGCAGCCAAAACCCGGGGAATTCACCCCTCCACTTT. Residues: CASSQNPGNSPLHF.

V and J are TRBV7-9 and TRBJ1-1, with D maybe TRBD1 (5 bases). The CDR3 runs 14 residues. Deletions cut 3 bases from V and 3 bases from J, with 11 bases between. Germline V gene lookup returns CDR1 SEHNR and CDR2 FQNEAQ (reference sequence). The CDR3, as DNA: TGTGCCAGCAGCTTGGATCAGGGTTACACTGAAGCTTTCTTT. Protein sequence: CASSLDQGYTEAFF.

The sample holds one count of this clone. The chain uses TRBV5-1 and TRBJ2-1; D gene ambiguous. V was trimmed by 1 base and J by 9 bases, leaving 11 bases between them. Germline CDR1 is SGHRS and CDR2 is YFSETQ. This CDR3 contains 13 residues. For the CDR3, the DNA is TGCGCCAGCAGCTTGCGCGCTCCGAGTGAGCAGTTCTTC. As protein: CASSLRAPSEQFF.

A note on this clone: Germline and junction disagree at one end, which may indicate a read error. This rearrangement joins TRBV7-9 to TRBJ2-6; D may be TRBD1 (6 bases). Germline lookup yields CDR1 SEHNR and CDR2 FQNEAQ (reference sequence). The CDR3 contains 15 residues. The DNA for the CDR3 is TGTGCCAGCAGTTTAGGAGCGGCAGGACAGAACGTCCTGACTTTC. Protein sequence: CASSLGAAGQNVLTF.

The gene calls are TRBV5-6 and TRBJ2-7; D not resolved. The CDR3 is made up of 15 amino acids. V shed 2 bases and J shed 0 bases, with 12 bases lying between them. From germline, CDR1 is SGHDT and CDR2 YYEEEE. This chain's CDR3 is CASSFFMQFSYEQYF. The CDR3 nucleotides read TGTGCCAGCAGCTTCTTTATGCAGTTCTCCTACGAGCAGTACTTC.

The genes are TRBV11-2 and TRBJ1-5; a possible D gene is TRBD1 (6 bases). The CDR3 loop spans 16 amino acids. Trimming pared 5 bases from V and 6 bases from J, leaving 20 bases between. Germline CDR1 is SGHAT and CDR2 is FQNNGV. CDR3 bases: TGTGCCAGCAGCCCGGGGGGAGGGGGGGCGCGTCAGCCCCAGCATTTT. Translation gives CASSPGGGGARQPQHF.

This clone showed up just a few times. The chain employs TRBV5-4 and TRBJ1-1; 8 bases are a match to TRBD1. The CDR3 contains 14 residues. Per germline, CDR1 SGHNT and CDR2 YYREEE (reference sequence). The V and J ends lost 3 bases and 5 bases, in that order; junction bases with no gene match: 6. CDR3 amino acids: CASSSIRTGTEAFF. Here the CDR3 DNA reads TGTGCCAGCAGCTCCATCAGGACAGGGACTGAAGCTTTCTTT.

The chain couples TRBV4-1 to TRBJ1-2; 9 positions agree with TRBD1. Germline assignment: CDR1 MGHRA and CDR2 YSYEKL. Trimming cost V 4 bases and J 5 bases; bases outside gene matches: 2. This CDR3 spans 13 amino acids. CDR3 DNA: TGCGCCAGCAGCCGCGGACAGGGGTATGGCTACACCTTC. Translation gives CASSRGQGYGYTF.